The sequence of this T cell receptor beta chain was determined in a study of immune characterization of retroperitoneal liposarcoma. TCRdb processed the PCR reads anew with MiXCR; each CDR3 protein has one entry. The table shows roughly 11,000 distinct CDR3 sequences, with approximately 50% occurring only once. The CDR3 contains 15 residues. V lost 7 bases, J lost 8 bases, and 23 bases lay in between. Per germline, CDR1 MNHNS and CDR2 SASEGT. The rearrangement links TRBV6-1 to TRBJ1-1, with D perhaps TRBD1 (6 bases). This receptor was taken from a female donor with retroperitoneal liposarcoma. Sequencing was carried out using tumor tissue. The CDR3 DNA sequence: TGTGCCAGCACTTCGAGGGACATGCCAGGGGAGGAAGCTTTCTTT. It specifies CASTSRDMPGEEAFF.